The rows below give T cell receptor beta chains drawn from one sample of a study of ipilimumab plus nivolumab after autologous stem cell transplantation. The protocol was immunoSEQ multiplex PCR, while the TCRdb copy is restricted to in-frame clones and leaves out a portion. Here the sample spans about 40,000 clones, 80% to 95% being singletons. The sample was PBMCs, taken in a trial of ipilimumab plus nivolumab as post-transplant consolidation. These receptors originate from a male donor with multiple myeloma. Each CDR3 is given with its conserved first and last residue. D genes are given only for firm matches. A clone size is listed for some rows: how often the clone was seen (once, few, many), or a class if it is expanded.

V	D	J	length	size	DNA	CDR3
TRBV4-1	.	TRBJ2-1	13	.	TGCGCCAGCAGGCCCCCTAGCAGCAATGAGCAGTTCTTC	CASRPPSSNEQFF
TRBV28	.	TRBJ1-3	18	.	TGTGCCAGCACCAAAACAGGGCTACATACCATCTCTGGAAACACCATATATTTT	CASTKTGLHTISGNTIYF
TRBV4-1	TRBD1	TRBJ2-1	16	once	TGCGCCAGCAGCCAAGTTGAGACAGGGGGTTACAATGAGCAGTTCTTC	CASSQVETGGYNEQFF
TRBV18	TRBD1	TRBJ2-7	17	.	TGTGCCAGCTCACCACCGCTTCCGGGACAGGGGGCTGGAGAGCAGTACTTC	CASSPPLPGQGAGEQYF
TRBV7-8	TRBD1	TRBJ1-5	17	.	TGTGCCAGCAGCCCCGCCGGGGGACAGGGGGCGAATCAGCCCCAGCATTTT	CASSPAGGQGANQPQHF
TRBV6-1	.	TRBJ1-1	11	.	TGTGCCAGCAGTATCCGGGACGTGGCTTTCTTT	CASSIRDVAFF
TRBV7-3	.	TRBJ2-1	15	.	TGTGCCAGCAGCTCCCAGTCGGCAGGCACCAATGAGCAGTTCTTC	CASSSQSAGTNEQFF
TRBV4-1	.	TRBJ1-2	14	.	TGCGCCAGCAGCCCCACGGGGTCAGAGTATGGCTACACCTTC	CASSPTGSEYGYTF
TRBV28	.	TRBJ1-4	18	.	TGTGCCAGCAGTTCGCCGAACCGTAAGGGGGCAACTAATGAAAAACTGTTTTTT	CASSSPNRKGATNEKLFF
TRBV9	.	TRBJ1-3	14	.	TGTGCCAGCAGCGTAGATTCGGCTGGAAACACCATATATTTT	CASSVDSAGNTIYF
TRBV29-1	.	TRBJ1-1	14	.	TGCAGCGTTGCATTCGAACAGTTCAGCACTGAAGCTTTCTTT	CSVAFEQFSTEAFF
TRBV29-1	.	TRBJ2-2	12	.	TGCAGCGTTGCACAAAACACCGGGGAGCTGTTTTTT	CSVAQNTGELFF
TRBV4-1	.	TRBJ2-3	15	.	TGCGCCAGCAGCCAAGAAGGGCAGGGGACAGATACGCAGTATTTT	CASSQEGQGTDTQYF
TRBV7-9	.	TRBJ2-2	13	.	TGTGCCAGCAGCCCCGTTGGGCCCGGGGAGCTGTTTTTT	CASSPVGPGELFF
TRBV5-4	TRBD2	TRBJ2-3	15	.	TGTGCCAGCAGCTTACTAGCGGGGGGGCGGGATACGCAGTATTTT	CASSLLAGGRDTQYF
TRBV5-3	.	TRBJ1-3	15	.	TGTGCCAGAAGCTTGTTGGAGAGCTCTGGAAACACCATATATTTT	CARSLLESSGNTIYF
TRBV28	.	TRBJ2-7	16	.	TGTGCCAGCAGTTCCCCGGGAAGCCCTAGCTCCTACGAGCAGTACTTC	CASSSPGSPSSYEQYF
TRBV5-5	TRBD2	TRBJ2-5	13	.	TGTGCCAGCAGCCGAAGCGGGGGAGAGACCCAGTACTTC	CASSRSGGETQYF
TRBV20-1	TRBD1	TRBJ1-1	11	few	TGCAGTGCTAGCGAAGGGGGCAGAGCTTTCTTT	CSASEGGRAFF
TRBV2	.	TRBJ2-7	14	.	TGTGCCAGCAGTGAAGAGGGGTGGGGTTCCGAGCAGTACTTC	CASSEEGWGSEQYF
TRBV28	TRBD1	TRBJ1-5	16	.	TGTGCCAGCAGTCCCGGGGACAGGGGGGTCAATCAGCCCCAGCATTTT	CASSPGDRGVNQPQHF
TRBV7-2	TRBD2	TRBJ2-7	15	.	TGTGCCAGCAGCCCTTCGACTAGCGCAGCCTACGAGCAGTACTTC	CASSPSTSAAYEQYF
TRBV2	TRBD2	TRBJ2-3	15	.	TGTGCCAGCAAGCGTTCTAGCGGGGGTAGAAATACGCAGTATTTT	CASKRSSGGRNTQYF
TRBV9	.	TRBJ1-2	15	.	TGTGCCAGCAGCGTAGTCAATGAAGCTAACTATGGCTACACCTTC	CASSVVNEANYGYTF
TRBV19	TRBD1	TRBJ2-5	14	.	TGTGCCAGTAGTACCGGACAGGGGAGGGAGACCCAGTACTTC	CASSTGQGRETQYF
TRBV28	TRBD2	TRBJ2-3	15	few	TGTGCCAGCAGTCCTCACCTGGGGGGGGTGGATACGCAGTATTTT	CASSPHLGGVDTQYF
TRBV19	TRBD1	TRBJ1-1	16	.	TGTGCCAGTAGTATAAGGGGACAGGGTCGCGACACTGAAGCTTTCTTT	CASSIRGQGRDTEAFF
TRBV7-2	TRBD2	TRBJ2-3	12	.	TGTGCCAGCAGCTTAGGACTAGCGGGGGGGACTTTT	CASSLGLAGGTF
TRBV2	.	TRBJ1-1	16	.	TGTGCCAGCAGTGTTCCCTTCGGGGGGCTGTACACTGAAGCTTTCTTT	CASSVPFGGLYTEAFF
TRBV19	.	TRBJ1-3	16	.	TGTGCCAGTAGTCCCCAGGGAGGGTACTCTGGAAACACCATATATTTT	CASSPQGGYSGNTIYF
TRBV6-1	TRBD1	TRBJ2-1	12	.	TGTGCCACCCGGGACAGTGAGAATGGGCAGTTCTTC	CATRDSENGQFF
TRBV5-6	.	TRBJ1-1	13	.	TGTGCCAGCAGCTTGTTAGCCTTCACCGAGGCTTTCTTT	CASSLLAFTEAFF
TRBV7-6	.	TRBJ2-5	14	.	TGTGCCAGCTCACGAAAGGGGGAAGTGGGAGAGCAGTACTTC	CASSRKGEVGEQYF
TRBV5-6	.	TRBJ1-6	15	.	TGTGCCAGCAGCTTGGGAGGCGGACAGCGATCACCCCTCCACTTT	CASSLGGGQRSPLHF
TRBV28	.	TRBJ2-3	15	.	TGTGCCAGCAGCCGACAGGCTATGGGCACAGATACGCAGTATTTT	CASSRQAMGTDTQYF
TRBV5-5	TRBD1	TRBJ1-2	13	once	TGTGCCAGCAGCTATCGGACAGGGGAAGGCTACACCTTC	CASSYRTGEGYTF
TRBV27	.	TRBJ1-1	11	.	TGTGCCAGCAGACAGAACACTGAAGCTTTCTTT	CASRQNTEAFF
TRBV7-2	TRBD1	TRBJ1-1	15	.	TGTGCCAGCAGCACGAACCCCAGGGGGCTAACTGAAGCTTTCTTT	CASSTNPRGLTEAFF
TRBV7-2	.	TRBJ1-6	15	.	TGTGCCAGCAGCTTATTGCAGACCTATAATTCACCCCTCCACTTT	CASSLLQTYNSPLHF
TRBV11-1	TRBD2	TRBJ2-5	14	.	TGTGCCAGCAGCCAAGGACTAGATCAAGAGACCCAGTACTTC	CASSQGLDQETQYF
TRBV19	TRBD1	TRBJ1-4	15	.	TGTGCCAGTAGTTGGACAGGGAGTTCTAATGAAAAACTGTTTTTT	CASSWTGSSNEKLFF
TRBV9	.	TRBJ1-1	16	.	TGTGCCAGCAGCGTAGGATCGTCCTTCATGAACACTGAAGCTTTCTTT	CASSVGSSFMNTEAFF
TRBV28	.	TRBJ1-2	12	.	TGTGCCACCCAACAGGGATACTATGGCTACACCTTC	CATQQGYYGYTF
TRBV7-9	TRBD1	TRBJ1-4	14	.	TGTGCCAGCAGCTTGGGGACAGCTAATGAAAAACTGTTTTTT	CASSLGTANEKLFF
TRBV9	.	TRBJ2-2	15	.	TGTGCCAGCAGCGTAGGCAGGGGCGGCTCCGGGGAGCTGTTTTTT	CASSVGRGGSGELFF
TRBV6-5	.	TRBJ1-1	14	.	TGTGCCAGCAGTTACTCGACCCAGGGCACTGAAGCTTTCTTT	CASSYSTQGTEAFF
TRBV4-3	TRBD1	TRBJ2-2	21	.	TGCGCCAGCAGCCAAGATCCGCAGGGAAGGAGTGGGACAGGGTATACCGGGGAGCTGTTTTTT	CASSQDPQGRSGTGYTGELFF
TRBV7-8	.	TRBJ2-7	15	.	TGTGCCAGCATGCTCGGGTTACTAGCCCCGTACGAGCAGTACTTC	CASMLGLLAPYEQYF
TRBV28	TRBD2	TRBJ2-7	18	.	TGTGCCAGCAGTTTATCAGGACTAGCGGGAGTGCGGGGCTACGAGCAGTACTTC	CASSLSGLAGVRGYEQYF
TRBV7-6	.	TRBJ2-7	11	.	TGTGCCAGCAGCATGGGGGGCGAGCAGTACTTC	CASSMGGEQYF
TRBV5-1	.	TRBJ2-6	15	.	TGCGCCAGCAGCTTGGGCGGGGCTGGGGCCAACGTCCTGACTTTC	CASSLGGAGANVLTF
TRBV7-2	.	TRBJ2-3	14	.	TGTGCCAGCAACCGAGGAGGGGGGACAGATACGCAGTATTTT	CASNRGGGTDTQYF
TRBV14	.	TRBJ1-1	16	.	TGTGCCAGCAGCCAAGATTTCGGCAGGGTAGGCACTGAAGCTTTCTTT	CASSQDFGRVGTEAFF
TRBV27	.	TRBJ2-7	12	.	TGTGCCAGCGCATACATCTCCTACGAGCAGTACTTC	CASAYISYEQYF
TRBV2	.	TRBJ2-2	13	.	TGTGCCAGCAGCGCCGCGGGTTCCGGGGAGCTGTTTTTT	CASSAAGSGELFF
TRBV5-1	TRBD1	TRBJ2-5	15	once	TGCGCCAGCAGCTTGCCGCGACAGGGGAGGGAGACCCAGTACTTC	CASSLPRQGRETQYF